The entry below gives a single T cell receptor (beta chain) sequence along with its context. Its binding antigen is unknown. Per-base quality was not reported, and no clone a single base away is much larger than it. The germline V gene supplies CDR1 SGDLS and CDR2 YYNGEE. Clipping removes 3 bases from V and 1 base from J, with 6 as the unmatched junction base count. The CDR3, cysteine through phenylalanine, is 17 amino acids long. Here the CDR3 DNA is all that survives: 51 bases in frame from base 1. This sample was taken from a study of shared clonotypes between healthy human individuals (dated by TCRdb to 2020 to 2022). With respect to the entire study: The cohort included a few men and a couple of women between 18 and 49 years of age. For each donor, CD4 naive and CD4 memory were each run on three plates, CD8 naive on two plates, and CD8 memory on one plate. To estimate repertoire size and how much clonotype sharing occurs between individuals, the study deeply sequenced the blood TCR repertoires of roughly 5 healthy adults. To increase sequencing depth and limit assay-specific biases, TCR repertoire library preparation and sequencing were carried out by different laboratories using diverse techniques. Leukapheresis yielded between about 0.94 and 8.9 billion PBMCs per donor. On the study overall, not on this receptor specifically: Because the study included only a small number of donors, the genetic and exposure-history diversity represented was limited. About 5% of naive CD4, 3% to 4% of naive CD8, around 2.3% of memory CD4, and 0.35% to 0.4% of memory CD8 clonotypes were shared across several donors. Pairwise subsampling indicated that sequencing depth was expected to affect the degree of clonotype sharing among donors. Compared with non-shared clonotypes, the clonotypes found in all four sorted-subset donors had higher generation probabilities. Estimated clonotype richness was generally larger for naive than for memory subsets. Sampling was limited to blood, and TCR repertoires in tissue likely differ from TCR repertoires in blood. Incomplete sequencing was indicated by rarefaction of sorted-subset datasets, despite the large sequencing depth.

Donors were healthy HIV-negative adults with no recently reported acute infections or vaccinations. All donors were Caucasian adults living in Nashville, Tennessee, USA. CD4+ T cells were enriched by magnetic negative selection, after which naive cells were positively selected on CD45RA and the negative fraction was taken as the memory subset. After blood collection by leukapheresis, PBMCs were isolated using Ficoll-Histopaque density gradient centrifugation and then cryopreserved in the vapor phase of liquid nitrogen. Analytical flow cytometry was used to check the purity and quantity of every magnetically sorted T cell population. From each sorted fraction, genomic DNA was isolated and quantified by UV absorbance on a Nanodrop 2000c. Using the deep immunoSEQ assay, multiplex PCR amplified TCR CDR3 regions from genomic DNA. Extracted genomic DNA from each cell subset was distributed evenly across all wells of several immunoSEQ 96-well plates, and each plate was treated as a replicate. For sorted subsets, about 210 ng of genomic DNA, equivalent to around 29,000 T cell genomes, went into each replicate PCR. Purified libraries were measured with a Qubit 3.0 fluorometer, size-checked on a Bioanalyzer 2100, and measured again with the KAPA Library Quantification kit. A separate single-read 150-cycle Illumina NextSeq 550 flow cell was used to sequence each immunoSEQ 96-well plate. Turning to the authors' computational methods: The immunoSEQ output contained only junctional sequences without quality scores, so filtering could not match that applied to full-length reads. Sequences were annotated with PyIR, a Python wrapper for IgBLAST v1.9, and V/J genes and CDR3 were assigned using IMGT germline references. Reads with weak V/J assignments (E-value above 1e-6), missing CDR3, stop codons, out-of-frame junctions, or ambiguous translated residues were removed. V3J clonotypes were defined as sequences sharing the same inferred V gene, J gene, and CDR3 amino acid sequence. Percentage overlap between repertoires was calculated by dividing the number of shared unique clonotypes by the size of the smaller repertoire. Richness of each repertoire was evaluated using RTK rarefaction, the Chao1 estimator, and Recon v2.1 estimates of unobserved clonotypes. Generation probabilities were computed with OLGA for all TCRbeta clonotypes obtained by the gDNA method from a few donors. Entries here come from immuneACCESS through TCRdb and include only in-frame sequences with V and J called. Some clones fail to appear in such tables; in the studies checked, an unresolved V gene covers under half of the shortfall, and the cause of the remainder is unknown. That table supplies the V and J calls and clone size; D and trimming were determined from the DNA. This sample is represented by roughly 2 million clones; about 95% of them were singletons. Of the sample, roughly 0.13% is held by the ten largest clones.

The sample taken for sequencing was naive CD4+ T cells sorted from blood. The sample's cell subset or site label, in plain terms: CD45RA+ positively selected. The origin of this receptor is a man younger than 35 in good health. Recombination linked TRBV9 to TRBJ1-4, with 10 middle bases fitting TRBD1. The nucleotides read TGTGCCAGCAGCGGACCGGGACAGGGGCTAACTAATGAAAAACTGTTTTTT. It codes for CASSGPGQGLTNEKLFF.